One and the same sample provided the 31 T cell receptor beta chains below, sequenced in a study of T cells in Graves' hyperthyroidism and ophthalmopathy (dated by TCRdb to between 2018 and 2020). The library was obtained by multiplex PCR. The sequencer was an Illumina HiSeq 2000. The TCR beta CDR3 regions were amplified from the RNA transcripts. The TCR CDR3 was subjected to a first round of RT-PCR using the HTBI primer set and the Qiagen OneStep RT-PCR kit. The public reads were reprocessed in TCRdb via fastp at Q25 and MiXCR, keeping in-frame beta chains. Each record represents a unique CDR3 protein, reported with the most common genes and DNA among its rows. The sample contains more than 550,000 distinct CDR3 sequences, 15% to 20% of them found a single time. The ten top clones hold roughly 15% of the sample. Sequencing used blood. The receptors stem from a man aged 50 or older with Graves' hyperthyroidism.

This clonotype turned up a few times. The genes are TRBV20-1 and TRBJ2-3; 10 bases line up with TRBD2. V lost 0 bases to trimming and J lost 7 bases; unmatched junction nucleotides: 10. Germline V gene data show CDR1 as DFQATT and CDR2 as SNEGSKA (reference sequence). The CDR3 spans 16 residues. The DNA for the CDR3 is TGCAGTGCTAGAGATTGGAGCGGGGGGGGTGTAAATACGCAGTATTTT. It specifies CSARDWSGGGVNTQYF.

The V gene is TRBV29-1, the J gene TRBJ1-1; 7 bases match TRBD1. CDR3 length: 13 residues. Germline CDR1 and CDR2: SQVTM and ANQGSEA. Germline trimming cut 7 bases from V and 1 base from J; bases unmatched to any gene: 6. CDR3 DNA sequence: TGCAGCGGCGGACAGGTACCGAACACTGAAGCTTTCTTT. The encoded protein is CSGGQVPNTEAFF.

This clonotype appeared many times. The V and J genes are TRBV28 and TRBJ1-1, with 7 positions matching TRBD1. In germline, CDR1 is MDHEN, CDR2 SYDVKM. The CDR3 spans 14 residues. The junction had 6 bases not matched to a gene; V was cut back by 7 bases and J by 1 base. The CDR3 nucleotides are TGTGCCAGCAAACTAGGGGGCGCGAACACTGAAGCTTTCTTT. Protein product: CASKLGGANTEAFF. Supplemented by reference TRBV28 and TRBJ1-1, the full variable domain reads DVKVTQSSRYLVKRTGEKVFLECVQDMDHENMFWYRQDPGLGLRLIYFSYDVKMKEKGDIPEGYSVSREKKERFSLILESASTNQTSMYLCASKLGGANTEAFFGQGTRLTVV.

The chain links TRBV5-4 to TRBJ2-7; 8 nucleotides line up with TRBD1. Germline trimming cut 3 bases from V and 4 bases from J; bases unmatched to any gene: 9. CDR1 and CDR2 (germline): SGHNT, YYREEE (reference sequence). This CDR3 has 15 residues. The CDR3 DNA is TGTGCCAGCAGCTCCAATCAGGGGGCGATTTACGAGCAGTACTTC. As protein: CASSSNQGAIYEQYF.

This clonotype was seen at least ten times. J is TRBJ1-2 and V is TRBV7-2; 8 bases agree with TRBD1. CDR1 and CDR2 (germline): SGHTA, FQGNSA. The V and J ends lost 4 bases and 4 bases, in that order; junction bases with no gene match: 8. CDR3 length equals 15 residues. Here the CDR3 DNA reads TGTGCCAGCAGCTCTTACAGGGGGTCCCGCTATGGCTACACCTTC. As protein: CASSSYRGSRYGYTF.

This clonotype was observed a few times. The chain recombines TRBV5-1 with TRBJ2-4; D not resolved. Germline-derived CDR1 and CDR2 are SGHRS and YFSETQ. The CDR3 has 15 residues. V was trimmed by 4 bases and J by 0 bases, leaving 11 bases between them. CDR3: CASSPGGLAKNIQYF. CDR3 DNA sequence: TGCGCCAGCAGCCCCGGTGGGCTAGCCAAAAACATTCAGTACTTC.

The chain joins TRBV13 to TRBJ2-7; D might be TRBD1 (7 bases). The V gene lost 4 bases and the J gene lost 0 bases, with 19 bases spanning the gap. The length of the CDR3 is 17 residues. Per germline, CDR1 PRHDT and CDR2 FYEKMQ (reference sequence). The CDR3: CASSYGEGGGLSYEQYF. The CDR3 DNA reads as TGTGCCAGCAGCTATGGCGAAGGAGGGGGCCTCTCCTACGAGCAGTACTTC. Combining the CDR3 with reference TRBV13 and TRBJ2-7 gives the whole variable domain AAGVIQSPRHLIKEKRETATLKCYPIPRHDTVYWYQQGPGQDPQFLISFYEKMQSDKGSIPDRFSAQQFSDYHSELNMSSLELGDSALYFCASSYGEGGGLSYEQYFGPGTRLTVT.

There are a few counts of this clonotype. The V and J genes are TRBV24-1 and TRBJ1-2; D gene unclear. Trimming took off 6 bases at V and 3 bases at J, with 22 bases between the two ends. CDR3 length: 17 residues. Germline values: CDR1 KGHDR, CDR2 SFDVKD. The CDR3 reads CATSYPVGLTPDYGYTF. In DNA, the CDR3 is TGTGCCACCAGTTACCCGGTCGGGCTTACGCCCGACTATGGCTACACCTTC.

V gene TRBV27 combines with J gene TRBJ1-5; 7 nucleotides line up with TRBD1. This CDR3 has 13 amino acids. Germline V gene sequence: CDR1 MNHEY, CDR2 SMNVEV (reference sequence). V shed 2 bases and J 5 bases; nucleotides not matched to a gene: 0. CDR3 bases: TGTGCCAGCAGTTTAAGGGGGCATCAGCCCCAGCATTTT. It encodes CASSLRGHQPQHF.

This clonotype showed up just a few times. V gene TRBV27 combines with J gene TRBJ1-1; maybe TRBD1 (5 bases). With 2 bases removed from V and 4 bases from J, the gap between germline ends came to 17 bases. The germline CDR1 and CDR2 sequences are MNHEY and SMNVEV (reference sequence). CDR3 length: 16 residues. The CDR3 DNA reads TGTGCCAGCAGTTTAGTCGGGGGAAGTGGCTCCACTGAAGCTTTCTTT. Translating gives CASSLVGGSGSTEAFF.

This clonotype occurred many times. The chain carries TRBV4-1 and TRBJ2-7, with TRBD1 as a possible D gene (5 bases). Trimming cost V 2 bases and J 3 bases, with 14 bases left between them. The CDR3 has 15 residues. CDR1 MGHRA and CDR2 YSYEKL come from the germline V gene. The CDR3 DNA reads as TGCGCCAGCAGCCAAAGGTCGGGCAGGGTCTACGAGCAGTACTTC. It encodes CASSQRSGRVYEQYF.

This clonotype was observed a handful of times. The V call is TRBV7-9, the J call TRBJ1-4; TRBD1 matches at 9 bases. Trimming cost V 6 bases and J 5 bases; bases outside gene matches: 10. Germline assignment: CDR1 SEHNR and CDR2 FQNEAQ (reference sequence). This CDR3 spans 16 amino acids. Written as DNA, the CDR3 is TGTGCCAGCAGACCTTCGAACGGACAGGGGAATGAAAAACTGTTTTTT. Translating gives CASRPSNGQGNEKLFF.

This clonotype was detected ten times or more. The V and J genes are TRBV24-1 and TRBJ2-1; 11 bases align to TRBD1. The CDR3 is made up of 16 amino acids. Germline V gene lookup returns CDR1 KGHDR and CDR2 SFDVKD. J was trimmed by 2 bases and V by 5 bases; bases with no gene match: 4. CDR3 DNA: TGTGCCACCAGTGGCCCGGGACAGGGGGCCTACAATGAGCAGTTCTTC. It encodes CATSGPGQGAYNEQFF.

V is TRBV5-8 and J is TRBJ1-2; TRBD1 might be the D (5 bases). This CDR3 region has 15 residues. Trimming shortened V by 0 bases and J by 4 bases, and 13 bases separated the two germline ends. Germline assignment: CDR1 SGHTS and CDR2 YDEGEE. The CDR3 DNA reads as TGTGCCAGCAGCTTGGCTCAGGGTATAGGCTATGGCTACACCTTC. Protein sequence: CASSLAQGIGYGYTF.

This clonotype showed up just once. The chain combines TRBV12-3 or TRBV12-4 with TRBJ2-7; no clear D. The CDR3 covers 15 residues. Trimming left V 2 bases short and J 5 bases short, with 16 bases between. The CDR3 DNA reads TGTGCCAGCAGTTTATCTGTCGGGCGTAGGCACGAGCAGTACTTC. Its translation: CASSLSVGRRHEQYF.

The CDR3 DNA reads TGCGCCAGCAGCCAAATCGGGAAGTCACCCCTCCACTTT. This codes for CASSQIGKSPLHF. The rearrangement uses TRBV4-1 and TRBJ1-6; no clear D. V was shortened by 2 bases and J by 10 bases, with 9 bases between the two germline ends. CDR1 is MGHRA and CDR2 is YSYEKL in the germline V gene. The CDR3 consists of 13 residues.

Concerning this clonotype: A clone one base away is much larger, so this may be a read error. The chain employs TRBV27 and TRBJ2-1; perhaps TRBD2 as D (7 bases). The CDR3 is made up of 19 amino acids. CDR1 and CDR2 from the germline V gene are MNHEY and SMNVEV (reference sequence). V lost 3 bases, J lost 9 bases, and 30 bases lay in between. The DNA for the CDR3 is TGTGCCAGCAGTTTTGCGACGGCCCCGGGGGGCCTAATAATCGGTGAGCAGTTCTTC. Residues: CASSFATAPGGLIIGEQFF.

This clonotype was counted a few times. A much larger clone sits a single nucleotide away, making a read error possible. The genes are TRBV19 and TRBJ2-5; TRBD2 aligns across 7 bases. This CDR3 is 14 amino acids long. Per the germline V gene, CDR1 is LNHDA and CDR2 is SQIVND (reference sequence). V shed 3 bases, J shed 4 bases, and the junction held 5 bases outside the gene matches. The CDR3 region has the DNA TGTGCCAGTAGTATCTCTAGCGGTGCAGAGACCCAGTACTTC. This sequence encodes CASSISSGAETQYF.

A few counts support this clonotype. V usage is TRBV11-3 and J usage is TRBJ1-1; the D is unclear. The CDR3 runs 13 residues. Germline-derived CDR1 and CDR2 are SGHNT and YENEEA. The ends were cut back, 3 bases at V and 6 bases at J, with 11 bases in the middle. The CDR3 DNA reads as TGTGCCAGCAGCTTGGTGCAGTCCTCTGAAGCTTTCTTT. Translated: CASSLVQSSEAFF.

V is TRBV24-1 and J is TRBJ2-1; D remains unclear. Germline V gene lookup returns CDR1 KGHDR and CDR2 SFDVKD. The CDR3 spans 15 residues. Trimming shortened V by 0 bases and J by 9 bases, and 14 bases separated the two germline ends. The CDR3 nucleotides are TGTGCCACCAGTGATTTGAGGGTAGGGTTCGGTGAGCAGTTCTTC. Translation: CATSDLRVGFGEQFF.

This chain joins TRBV7-8 and TRBJ2-7; 10 nucleotides agree with TRBD2. Losses at the gene ends were 1 base for V and 6 bases for J; bases not matched to a gene: 3. Germline V gene lookup returns CDR1 SGHVS and CDR2 FQNEAQ. CDR3 length equals 14 residues. For the CDR3, the DNA is TGTGCCAGCAGCTTAGATTTAGCGGGAGGCGAGCAGTACTTC. Its protein product is CASSLDLAGGEQYF.

The table lists this clonotype with many counts. The chain links TRBV27 to TRBJ2-7, with 7 bases fitting TRBD2. The V segment lost 3 bases and the J segment 2 bases; nucleotides outside the gene matches: 4. Germline CDR1 and CDR2: MNHEY and SMNVEV (reference sequence). The length of the CDR3 is 14 residues. CDR3 loop: CASSFRGEAYEQYF. In DNA form, the CDR3 reads TGTGCCAGCAGTTTTCGGGGGGAGGCCTACGAGCAGTACTTC.

This clonotype was counted many times. The V and J genes are TRBV12-3 or TRBV12-4 and TRBJ2-1, with no clear D. Trimming removed 3 bases at V and 0 bases at J, with 9 bases between. The CDR3 contains 15 residues. The CDR3 sequence is CASSFGVISYNEQFF. The CDR3 DNA reads TGTGCCAGCAGTTTTGGAGTAATCTCCTACAATGAGCAGTTCTTC.

In this sample, this clonotype turned up many times. This chain links TRBV19 with TRBJ2-7; 7 bases align to TRBD2. Trimming cost V 6 bases and J 3 bases; bases outside gene matches: 5. Germline CDR1 LNHDA, CDR2 SQIVND (reference sequence). CDR3 length equals 13 residues. CDR3 nucleotides: TGTGCCAGTAGAGTTACGGGAGGCTACGAGCAGTACTTC. Translation: CASRVTGGYEQYF.

The sample holds many counts of this clonotype. The J gene is TRBJ2-5, the V gene TRBV18; tentatively, D is TRBD2 (5 bases). The V end lost 0 bases, the J end lost 5 bases, and 10 bases lay between the germline ends. The CDR3 has 14 amino acids. Looked up from germline, CDR1 is KGHSH and CDR2 is LQKENI. In nucleotides, the CDR3 is TGTGCCAGCTCACCACCTCTGGGAGTCGAGACCCAGTACTTC. Translated, it gives CASSPPLGVETQYF.

This clonotype was seen ten or more times. This rearrangement joins TRBV28 to TRBJ2-7; 11 positions match TRBD1. The germline V gene has CDR1 MDHEN and CDR2 SYDVKM. The CDR3 contains 17 residues. J was trimmed by 4 bases and V by 3 bases; bases with no gene match: 11. The CDR3 is CASSLAAAGQGVYEQYF. The CDR3 nucleotides read TGTGCCAGCAGTTTGGCCGCCGCGGGACAGGGGGTTTACGAGCAGTACTTC.

This clonotype came up a few times. The V call is TRBV3-1, the J call TRBJ2-3; TRBD2 matches at 8 bases. The CDR3 extends over 17 amino acids. Trimming removed 2 bases from V and 0 bases from J; junction bases left unmatched: 7. The germline gives CDR1 LGHDT, CDR2 YNNKEL (reference sequence). CDR3 loop: CASSQLLADFSTDTQYF. The CDR3 DNA is TGTGCCAGCAGCCAATTACTAGCGGACTTTAGCACAGATACGCAGTATTTT.

This clonotype turned up a few times. The chain uses TRBV18 and TRBJ2-7, with 9 bases that match TRBD2. The CDR3 spans 14 residues. The V and J ends lost 1 base and 6 bases, in that order; junction bases with no gene match: 4. Germline CDR1 is KGHSH and CDR2 is LQKENI. The CDR3 DNA reads TGTGCCAGCTCACCACGGAGCGGGAGGTTCGAGCAGTACTTC. It specifies CASSPRSGRFEQYF.

This clonotype was seen many times. The genes are TRBV30 and TRBJ2-7; 7 bases fit TRBD1. The ends lost 2 bases at V and 6 bases at J; junction bases unmatched: 4. This CDR3 has 12 residues. Germline CDR1 GTSNPN, CDR2 SVGIG (reference sequence). CDR3 in amino acids: CAWSHRGPEQYF. The CDR3 DNA follows: TGTGCCTGGAGTCACAGGGGTCCCGAGCAGTACTTC.

There are a few counts of this clonotype. The chain links TRBV5-1 to TRBJ1-5, with 9 bases fitting TRBD1. The ends lost 5 bases at V and 4 bases at J; junction bases unmatched: 4. Germline lookup yields CDR1 SGHRS and CDR2 YFSETQ. The CDR3 runs to 14 residues. The DNA for the CDR3 is TGCGCCAGCAGAGAGGGACAGGGTAATCAGCCCCAGCATTTT. Encoded protein: CASREGQGNQPQHF.

Many counts were recorded for this clonotype. The V call is TRBV11-1, the J call TRBJ2-7; possibly TRBD2 for D (6 bases). Per the germline V gene, CDR1 is SGHAT and CDR2 is FQDESV (reference sequence). The CDR3 sequence is 15 residues long. The V end was cut by 2 bases, the J end by 3 bases, with 14 bases between. Here the CDR3 reads CASSLLSSVNYEQYF. CDR3 DNA sequence: TGTGCCAGCAGCTTACTGTCTAGCGTGAACTACGAGCAGTACTTC. Full variable domain (rest looked up from reference TRBV11-1 and TRBJ2-7): EAEVAQSPRYKITEKSQAVAFWCDPISGHATLYWYRQILGQGPELLVQFQDESVVDDSQLPKDRFSAERLKGVDSTLKIQPAELGDSAMYLCASSLLSSVNYEQYFGPGTRLTVT.